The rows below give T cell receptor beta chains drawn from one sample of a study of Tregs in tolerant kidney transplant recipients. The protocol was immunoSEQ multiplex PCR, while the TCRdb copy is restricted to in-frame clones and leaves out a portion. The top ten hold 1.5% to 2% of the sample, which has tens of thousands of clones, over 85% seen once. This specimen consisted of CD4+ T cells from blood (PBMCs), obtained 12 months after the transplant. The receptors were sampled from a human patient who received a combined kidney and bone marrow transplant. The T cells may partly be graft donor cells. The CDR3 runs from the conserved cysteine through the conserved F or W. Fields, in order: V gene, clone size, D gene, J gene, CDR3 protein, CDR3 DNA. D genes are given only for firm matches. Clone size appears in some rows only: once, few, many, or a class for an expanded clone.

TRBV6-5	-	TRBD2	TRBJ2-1	CASSYPRLASHNEQFF	TGTGCCAGCAGTTACCCGAGACTAGCATCTCACAATGAGCAGTTCTTC
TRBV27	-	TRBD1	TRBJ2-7	CASSLQGQGLYEQYF	TGTGCCAGCAGCTTACAGGGACAGGGTTTATACGAGCAGTACTTC
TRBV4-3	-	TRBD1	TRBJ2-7	CASSQDNRGIYEQYF	TGCGCCAGCAGCCAAGATAACAGGGGAATCTACGAGCAGTACTTC
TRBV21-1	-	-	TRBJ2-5	CASSKDELKDTKRGVSQETQYF	TGTGCCAGCAGCAAAGATGAGTTAAAGGATACTAAGCGGGGGGTATCCCAGGAGACCCAGTACTTC
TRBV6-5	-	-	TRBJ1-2	CASSYVPGVYGYTF	TGTGCCAGCAGTTACGTGCCAGGCGTTTATGGCTACACCTTC
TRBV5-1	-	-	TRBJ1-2	CASSLAQGTYGYTF	TGCGCCAGCAGCTTGGCCCAGGGGACCTATGGCTACACCTTC
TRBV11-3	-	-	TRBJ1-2	CASSFSNYGYTF	TGTGCCAGCAGCTTCTCTAACTATGGCTACACCTTC
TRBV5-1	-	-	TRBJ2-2	CASSLEKGGDTGELFF	TGCGCCAGCAGCTTGGAGAAGGGGGGGGACACCGGGGAGCTGTTTTTT
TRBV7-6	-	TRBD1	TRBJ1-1	CASSPGTGTEAFF	TGTGCCAGCAGCCCCGGGACAGGCACTGAAGCTTTCTTT
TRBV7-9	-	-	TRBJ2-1	CASSPVVRVDEQFF	TGTGCCAGCAGCCCGGTAGTCCGGGTGGATGAGCAGTTCTTC
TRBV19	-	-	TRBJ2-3	CASNPGRTDTQYF	TGTGCCAGTAACCCAGGGCGCACAGATACGCAGTATTTT
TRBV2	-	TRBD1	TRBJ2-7	CASSEEWTGREQYF	TGTGCCAGCAGTGAAGAGTGGACAGGGAGGGAGCAGTACTTC
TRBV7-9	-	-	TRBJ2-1	CASSFGDSLYNEQFF	TGTGCCAGCAGCTTTGGGGACTCGTTATACAATGAGCAGTTCTTC
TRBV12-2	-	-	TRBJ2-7	CASRRTPGPAYEQYF	TGTGCAAGTCGGCGGACTCCCGGGCCCGCCTACGAGCAGTACTTC
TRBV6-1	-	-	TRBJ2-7	CASSTGVGYEQYF	TGTGCCAGCAGCACCGGGGTGGGATACGAGCAGTACTTC
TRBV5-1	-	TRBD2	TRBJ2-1	CASSLEGLAGGWAWDEQFF	TGCGCCAGCAGCTTGGAGGGACTAGCGGGAGGATGGGCCTGGGATGAGCAGTTCTTC
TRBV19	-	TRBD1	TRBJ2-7	CASSIKSGPGGSYEQYF	TGTGCCAGTAGTATTAAGTCGGGGCCAGGGGGTTCCTACGAGCAGTACTTC
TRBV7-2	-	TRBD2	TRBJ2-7	CASSVLAGALYEQYF	TGTGCCAGCAGCGTCTTAGCGGGGGCCCTCTACGAGCAGTACTTC
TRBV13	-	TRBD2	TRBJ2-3	CASSVLAGLSTDTQYF	TGTGCCAGCAGCGTCCTAGCGGGATTAAGCACAGATACGCAGTATTTT
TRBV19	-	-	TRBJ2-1	CASTMVRGGGYNEQFF	TGTGCCAGTACCATGGTTAGGGGGGGAGGATACAATGAGCAGTTCTTC
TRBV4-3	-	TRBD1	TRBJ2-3	CASSQRQGRTDTQYF	TGCGCCAGCAGCCAGAGACAGGGACGCACAGATACGCAGTATTTT
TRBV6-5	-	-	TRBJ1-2	CASSYSDRYGYTF	TGTGCCAGCAGTTACTCTGACAGATATGGCTACACCTTC
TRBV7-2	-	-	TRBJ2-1	CASSLRFRDSPYNEQFF	TGTGCCAGCAGCTTAAGGTTTCGCGACAGCCCCTACAATGAGCAGTTCTTC
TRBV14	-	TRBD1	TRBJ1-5	CATQGASNQPQHF	TGTGCCACGCAGGGGGCCAGCAATCAGCCCCAGCATTTT
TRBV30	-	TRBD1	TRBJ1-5	CAWSVGISQGASNQPQHF	TGTGCCTGGAGTGTCGGTATCTCACAGGGGGCGAGCAATCAGCCCCAGCATTTT
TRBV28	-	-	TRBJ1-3	CASRRSLAGNTIYF	TGTGCCAGCAGACGCAGTTTAGCCGGAAACACCATATATTTT
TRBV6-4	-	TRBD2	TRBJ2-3	CASSDSPLAGGLRPDTQYF	TGTGCCAGCAGTGACTCCCCCCTAGCGGGGGGGCTACGCCCAGATACGCAGTATTTT
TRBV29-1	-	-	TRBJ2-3	CSVEGKKVRGTTRTDTQYF	TGCAGCGTTGAAGGTAAAAAGGTGCGGGGGACAACCCGCACAGATACGCAGTATTTT
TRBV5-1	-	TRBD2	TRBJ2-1	CASSLAVAGDGEQFF	TGCGCCAGCAGCTTGGCGGTAGCGGGAGATGGTGAGCAGTTCTTC
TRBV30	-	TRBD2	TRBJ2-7	CAWSALAGAYEQYF	TGTGCCTGGAGTGCACTAGCGGGAGCCTACGAGCAGTACTTC
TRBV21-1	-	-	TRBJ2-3	CASSNTGQRTLTPGTDTQYF	TGTGCCAGCAGCAATACGGGACAGAGGACGTTGACTCCTGGCACAGATACGCAGTATTTT
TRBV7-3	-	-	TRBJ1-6	CASSLMGGSNSPLHF	TGTGCCAGCAGCCTCATGGGGGGGAGCAATTCACCCCTCCACTTT
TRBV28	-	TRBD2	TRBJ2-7	CASSSPPGRGNYEQYF	TGTGCCAGCAGTTCCCCCCCCGGGCGGGGGAACTACGAGCAGTACTTC
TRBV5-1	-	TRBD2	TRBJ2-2	CASSLVGTSRTGELFF	TGCGCCAGCAGCTTGGTTGGGACTAGCCGCACCGGGGAGCTGTTTTTT
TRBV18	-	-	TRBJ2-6	CASSPRDSGANVLTF	TGTGCCAGCTCACCTAGAGACTCTGGGGCCAACGTCCTGACTTTC
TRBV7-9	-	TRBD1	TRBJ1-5	CASSLGDRESNQPQHF	TGTGCCAGCAGCTTAGGAGACAGGGAAAGCAATCAGCCCCAGCATTTT
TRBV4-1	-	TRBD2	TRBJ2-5	CASSPRLAQETQYF	TGCGCCAGCAGCCCCCGACTAGCCCAAGAGACCCAGTACTTC
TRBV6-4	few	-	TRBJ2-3	CASSDQPGTGPSQYF	TGTGCCAGCAGTGACCAGCCCGGGACTGGCCCGTCGCAGTATTTT
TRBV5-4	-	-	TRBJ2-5	CASSLAGGETQYF	TGTGCCAGCAGCTTGGCAGGTGGGGAGACCCAGTACTTC
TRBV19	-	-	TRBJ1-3	CASGQSSGNTIYF	TGTGCCAGTGGACAGTCTTCCGGAAACACCATATATTTT
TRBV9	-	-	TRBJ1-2	CASSVDVGDYGYTF	TGTGCCAGCAGCGTAGACGTGGGAGACTATGGCTACACCTTC
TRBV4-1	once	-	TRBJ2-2	CASSQVARPGGTGELFF	TGCGCCAGCAGCCAAGTGGCGCGGCCCGGTGGCACCGGGGAGCTGTTTTTT
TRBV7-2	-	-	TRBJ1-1	CASSATGRNTEAFF	TGTGCCAGCAGCGCAACAGGGAGGAACACTGAAGCTTTCTTT
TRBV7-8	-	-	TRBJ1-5	CASSPQALRNQPQHF	TGTGCCAGCAGCCCTCAGGCCCTTCGCAATCAGCCCCAGCATTTT
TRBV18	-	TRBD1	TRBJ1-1	CASSPTPPSGTGNTEAFF	TGTGCCAGCTCACCGACCCCACCTTCCGGGACAGGGAACACTGAAGCTTTCTTT
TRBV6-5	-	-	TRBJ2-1	CASSYVPGRGNEQFF	TGTGCCAGCAGTTATGTTCCAGGAAGGGGCAATGAGCAGTTCTTC